A selection of T cell receptor beta chains follows, all from one sample in a study of CD8 T cells in ankylosing spondylitis. MiXCR was run by TCRdb on the 5' RACE reads, yielding one entry per CDR3 protein. The repertoire holds 470,000 or so distinct CDR3 sequences, approximately 26% seen once, with 0.89% in the top ten. The sequencing sample was made of blood, either unsorted or a sorted T cell fraction (not recorded which). These receptors were collected from a male donor with ankylosing spondylitis. Each CDR3 is given with its conserved first and last residue. Fields, in order: CDR3 length, D gene, V gene, J gene, clone size, CDR3 DNA, CDR3 protein. The D gene is left open where the match is weak. Expanded clones get a size class; other rows say once, few or many, or leave the size out.

cdr3_length: 20
d_call: .
v_call: TRBV21-1
j_call: TRBJ2-2
clone_size: once
cdr3_nt: TGTGCCAGCAGCAAAGGGATCGGAACACTAGCGGGAGAAAACACCGGGGAGCTGTTTTTT
cdr3_aa: CASSKGIGTLAGENTGELFF

cdr3_length: 16
d_call: .
v_call: TRBV9
j_call: TRBJ1-1
clone_size: .
cdr3_nt: TGTGCCAGCAGCCTAGCCCGCTGGGGAGGGGGCACTGAAGCTTTCTTT
cdr3_aa: CASSLARWGGGTEAFF

cdr3_length: 15
d_call: .
v_call: TRBV3-1
j_call: TRBJ1-5
clone_size: few
cdr3_nt: TGTGCCAGCAGCCAAGACGCGCAGGGGTATCAGCCCCAGCATTTT
cdr3_aa: CASSQDAQGYQPQHF

cdr3_length: 15
d_call: .
v_call: TRBV24-1
j_call: TRBJ1-5
clone_size: few
cdr3_nt: TGTGCCACCAGTGAATCCGGGTCTGGCAATCAGCCCCAGCATTTT
cdr3_aa: CATSESGSGNQPQHF

cdr3_length: 14
d_call: TRBD2
v_call: TRBV10-1
j_call: TRBJ2-1
clone_size: .
cdr3_nt: TGCGCCAGCAGTGACCACGTCGGGGGGAATGAGCAGTTCTTC
cdr3_aa: CASSDHVGGNEQFF

cdr3_length: 16
d_call: TRBD2
v_call: TRBV10-2
j_call: TRBJ2-3
clone_size: few
cdr3_nt: TGCGCCAGCAGTGGGTCTAGCGGGAGGGTCGCAGATACGCAGTATTTT
cdr3_aa: CASSGSSGRVADTQYF

cdr3_length: 15
d_call: TRBD1
v_call: TRBV7-9
j_call: TRBJ2-1
clone_size: .
cdr3_nt: TGTGCCAGCAGCTTAGGACAGGGGGCCGTCGATGAGCAGTTCTTC
cdr3_aa: CASSLGQGAVDEQFF

cdr3_length: 13
d_call: .
v_call: TRBV7-9
j_call: TRBJ1-1
clone_size: .
cdr3_nt: TGTGCCAGCAGCTTAGTCCCCCCGGGTGTGGCTTTCTTT
cdr3_aa: CASSLVPPGVAFF

cdr3_length: 16
d_call: TRBD2
v_call: TRBV20-1
j_call: TRBJ2-5
clone_size: few
cdr3_nt: TGCAGTGCTAGAGATCCTCTAGCGGGAGGGGAAGAGACCCAGTACTTC
cdr3_aa: CSARDPLAGGEETQYF

cdr3_length: 12
d_call: TRBD1
v_call: TRBV2
j_call: TRBJ2-5
clone_size: once
cdr3_nt: TGTGCCAGCACCTACAGGGGGGAGACCCAGTACTTC
cdr3_aa: CASTYRGETQYF

cdr3_length: 17
d_call: .
v_call: TRBV7-8
j_call: TRBJ2-5
clone_size: .
cdr3_nt: TGTGCCAGCAGCTTAGGTGTGGGGGAGATCGGGGGAGAGACCCAGTACTTC
cdr3_aa: CASSLGVGEIGGETQYF

cdr3_length: 15
d_call: TRBD1
v_call: TRBV12-3/TRBV12-4
j_call: TRBJ1-2
clone_size: few
cdr3_nt: TGTGCCAGCATTCCGTTAGGGACAGGGTCTATCGGCTACACCTTC
cdr3_aa: CASIPLGTGSIGYTF

cdr3_length: 16
d_call: .
v_call: TRBV4-2
j_call: TRBJ2-6
clone_size: .
cdr3_nt: TGTGCCAGCAGCCAAGACCCCAACTCTGGGGCCAACGTCCTGACTTTC
cdr3_aa: CASSQDPNSGANVLTF

cdr3_length: 12
d_call: .
v_call: TRBV7-9
j_call: TRBJ2-2
clone_size: many
cdr3_nt: TGTGCCAGCAGCTTATATACCGGGGAGCTGTTTTTT
cdr3_aa: CASSLYTGELFF

cdr3_length: 15
d_call: .
v_call: TRBV9
j_call: TRBJ1-1
clone_size: few
cdr3_nt: TGTGCCAGCAGCCCCCGGCATCCGGGGACCACTGAAGCTTTCTTT
cdr3_aa: CASSPRHPGTTEAFF

cdr3_length: 11
d_call: .
v_call: TRBV2
j_call: TRBJ2-1
clone_size: few
cdr3_nt: TGTGCCAGCAGGGCCAACGGTGAGCAGTTCTTC
cdr3_aa: CASRANGEQFF

cdr3_length: 14
d_call: .
v_call: TRBV9
j_call: TRBJ2-5
clone_size: .
cdr3_nt: TGTGCCAGCAGCGTAGACGGCTCCAGGGAGACCCAGTACTTC
cdr3_aa: CASSVDGSRETQYF